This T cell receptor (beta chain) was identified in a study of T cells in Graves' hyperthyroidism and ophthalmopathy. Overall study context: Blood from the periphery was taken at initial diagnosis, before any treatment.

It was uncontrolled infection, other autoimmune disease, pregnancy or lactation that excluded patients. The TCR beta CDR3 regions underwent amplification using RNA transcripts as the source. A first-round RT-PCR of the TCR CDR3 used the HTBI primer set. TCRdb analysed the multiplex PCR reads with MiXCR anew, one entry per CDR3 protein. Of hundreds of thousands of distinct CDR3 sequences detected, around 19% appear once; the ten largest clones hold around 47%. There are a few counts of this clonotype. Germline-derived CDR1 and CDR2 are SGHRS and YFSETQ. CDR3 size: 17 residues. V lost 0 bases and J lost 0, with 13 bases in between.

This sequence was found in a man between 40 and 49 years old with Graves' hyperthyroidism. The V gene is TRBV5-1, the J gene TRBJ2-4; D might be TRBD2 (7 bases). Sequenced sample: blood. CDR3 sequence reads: CASSLGGGGEAKNIQYF. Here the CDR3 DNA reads TGCGCCAGCAGCTTGGGGGGAGGGGGGGAAGCCAAAAACATTCAGTACTTC.